A selection of T cell receptor beta chains follows, all from one sample in a study of T cell responses to AZD1222 COVID-19 vaccine. Assay used: immunoSEQ multiplex PCR; TCRdb lists only in-frame clones, some missing. The table has around 100,000 clones, more than 90% seen once. This material consisted of peripheral blood, taken on day 0 of AZD1222 vaccination. The receptors were sampled from an adult in good health. Both conserved end residues are part of each CDR3.

j_call,v_call,cdr3_aa
TRBJ1-3,TRBV9,CASSVGQGSGNTIYF
TRBJ2-7,TRBV4-3,CASSQLANLGSYEQYF
TRBJ2-3,TRBV27,CASSLYFTDTQYF
TRBJ1-2,TRBV6-6,CASQPLRGGNGYTF
TRBJ2-1,TRBV11-1,CASSSSSGASYNEQFF
TRBJ2-1,TRBV7-2,CASSHGGSGMNEQFF
TRBJ1-5,TRBV19,CASSQGAVSQPQHF
TRBJ1-4,TRBV18,CASSRAGATNEKLFF
TRBJ1-1,TRBV5-1,CASSWGRQGTEAFF
TRBJ1-2,TRBV27,CASSSQGQTGDNYGYTF
TRBJ2-3,TRBV9,CASSVEVSTDTQYF
TRBJ1-5,TRBV7-2,CASSEGQGHNQPQHF
TRBJ1-1,TRBV30,CAWSVPAAFGEAFF
TRBJ2-7,TRBV19,CASSIEDRGYEQYF
TRBJ2-3,TRBV9,CASAWGGPTDTQYF
TRBJ2-1,TRBV6-2/TRBV6-3,CASSYWASGNNEQFF
TRBJ1-1,TRBV13,CASSLGGVREAFF
TRBJ2-1,TRBV7-3,CASSPWATNEQFF
TRBJ1-1,TRBV7-2,CASSLTTGAGLKAFF
TRBJ2-3,TRBV28,CASTNRQGKSTQYF
TRBJ2-7,TRBV5-6,CASSKPGQGYEQYF
TRBJ2-3,TRBV7-2,CASSLVPSADTQYF
TRBJ2-7,TRBV7-3,CASSSRASYEQYF
TRBJ1-1,TRBV7-8,CASSLGGRSNTEAFF
TRBJ1-2,TRBV6-5,CASSYGGATNGYTF
TRBJ1-1,TRBV9,CASSPEGENTEAFF
TRBJ2-1,TRBV7-3,CASSLTIIGDEQFF
TRBJ1-2,TRBV19,CASSSRDRGFYTF
TRBJ2-2,TRBV11-3,CASSFAAGGLFGELFF
TRBJ2-7,TRBV7-3,CASSPMPGPGHEQYF
TRBJ1-1,TRBV7-3,CASSRGDSLAFF
TRBJ2-5,TRBV4-3,CASSQGRETQYF
TRBJ2-3,TRBV7-3,CASTPGGGTDTQYF
TRBJ1-3,TRBV11-2,CASSPRTDISGNTIYF
TRBJ2-1,TRBV19,CASSIRGGAAYNEQFF
TRBJ2-7,TRBV5-1,CASSLLGGEQYF